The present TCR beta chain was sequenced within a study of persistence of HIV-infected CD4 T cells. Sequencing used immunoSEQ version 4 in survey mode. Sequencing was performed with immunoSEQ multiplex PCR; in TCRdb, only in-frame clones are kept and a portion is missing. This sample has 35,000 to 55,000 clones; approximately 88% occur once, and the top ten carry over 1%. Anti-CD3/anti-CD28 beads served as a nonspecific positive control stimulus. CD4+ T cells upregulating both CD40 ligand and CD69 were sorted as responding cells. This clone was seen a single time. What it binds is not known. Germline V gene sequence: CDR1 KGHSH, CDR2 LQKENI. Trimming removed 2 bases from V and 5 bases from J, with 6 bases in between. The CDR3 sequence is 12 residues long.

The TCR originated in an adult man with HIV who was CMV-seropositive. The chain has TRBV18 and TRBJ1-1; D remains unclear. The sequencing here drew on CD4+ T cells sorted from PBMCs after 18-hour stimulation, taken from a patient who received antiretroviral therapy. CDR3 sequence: CASSPGKTEAFF. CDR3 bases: TGTGCCAGCTCACCAGGGAAGACTGAAGCTTTCTTT.